The T cell receptor beta chain under discussion was sequenced for a study of identical twins (TCRdb year 2016). Describing the broader study: The study deep-sequenced TCR alpha and beta repertoires from monozygotic twins, unrelated adults of various ages and cord blood to test whether fetal clonotypes persist. To rule out contamination, replicate twin experiments were performed at different times with different library preparation protocols.

The method behind the library was 5' RACE. The sequencing machine was an Illumina HiSeq 2000. A universal primer binding site was added through template switching, and the final cDNA carried a unique molecular identifier so that TCR cDNA molecules could be counted accurately. Specific primers in the conserved constant-segment region were used to synthesize first-strand cDNA for the TCR alpha and beta chains. To control for contamination, each cDNA library was double barcoded with a SMART-Mk sample barcode plus Illumina barcodes. Two successive PCR steps introduced TruSeq adapter sequences along with Illumina sample barcodes. The Illumina HiSeq platform was used with custom primers to sequence TCR alpha and beta cDNA libraries. On the authors' methods: MiGEC processed the raw reads to extract unique molecular identifiers, while MiXCR was used to determine the CDR3 positions. Recombination models were inferred per individual with the repgenHMM and IGoR tools using an EM algorithm. Shared clonotypes were analyzed with the tcR package in R, and sharing was normalized by the product of cloneset sizes. To study raw recombination free of thymic and clonal selection effects, out-of-frame nonproductive sequences were analyzed. TCRdb handled the public reads itself, with Q25 trimming in fastp and clone calling in MiXCR, and kept productive beta chains. Identical CDR3 proteins give one entry, which carries the most common genes and DNA. TCRdb, not the original authors, processed these V and J calls. The sample profile shows 450,000 to 600,000 distinct CDR3 sequences; about 22% of them were found once. The ten most abundant clones make up approximately 0.5% of the sample.

The study at large found these results: Invariant T cells such as MAIT and iNKT could partly confound zero-insertion analyses, although diverse VJ usage argued against such confounding for most clonotypes. Out-of-frame TCR alpha sequences shared between twins showed an excess of low generation-probability sequences compared with coincidental sharing between unrelated individuals. Conclusions relied on cross-sectional statistical analysis, since the same donors could not be followed over many years. The excess sharing between twins in beta out-of-frame sequences was weaker because fewer shared sequences reduced the signal-to-noise ratio. Out-of-frame TCR alpha sharing in monozygotic twins was systematically underestimated by recombination models, whereas sharing between unrelated individuals was in agreement with the recombination models. Fewer insertions were carried by abundant cord blood beta clonotypes; a weaker similar trend was observed in young adult naive repertoires, while no such trend was observed in memory repertoires.

For this clonotype: Its antigen remains unidentified. Qualities for individual bases were not recorded, and no much larger clone is one base off.

Every donor in the study was a healthy Caucasian. The twin cohort comprised three pairs of female monozygotic twins, all aged roughly 18 to 30 years. CD4+ and CD8+ T cell populations were isolated with positive isolation kits from Invitrogen. The CDR3 has 12 amino acids, counting the end cysteine and phenylalanine. Of the read, only the CDR3 DNA is kept; its 36 bases are in frame from base 1. V sheds 6 bases and J sheds 8 bases, leaving 10 bases between their ends. Looking up the germline V gene (reference sequence) yields CDR1 LGHDT and CDR2 YNNKEL. The sample was also linked to a second study, of yellow fever vaccine responses in identical twins. According to the second study: According to the authors, the vaccine-induced T cell response in identical twins seemed to be partly convergent and partly specific to each individual. In identical twins, the study followed T cell clones that responded to the vaccine with precision.

The rearrangement combines TRBV3-1 with TRBJ1-4, with no reliable assignment of the D segment. Specimen: CD4+ T cells sorted from blood. This clonotype was sampled from a woman between 18 and 30 years old in good health. The bases are TGTGCCAGCAGTCGGACCGACGAAAAACTGTTTTTT. Translated, this gives CASSRTDEKLFF.